This is a list of T cell receptor beta chains from one sample in a study of cytomegalovirus exposure and HLA in healthy donors. Repertoires were generated with immunoSEQ multiplex PCR, while TCRdb's copy carries only in-frame clones and drops some. The table lists 95,000 to 150,000 clones, about four fifths of them singletons. The sample taken for sequencing was PBMCs. The receptors were gathered from a woman aged 40 to 49 in good health and CMV-seronegative. Both conserved end residues are part of each CDR3. The order of the fields is D gene, V gene, J gene, clone size, CDR3 DNA, CDR3 protein. The D gene is left open where the match is weak. Some rows mark clone size as missing; the rest say once, few, many or name a class of expanded clone.

-,TRBV27,TRBJ2-1,-,TGTGCCAGTAACACTCAACTAGCTTCTGTGAGTGAGCAGTTCTTC,CASNTQLASVSEQFF
-,TRBV4-3,TRBJ2-7,few,TGCGCCAGCAGCCAAGATCGTCCCCTCCATCCTCGGGAGCAGTACTTC,CASSQDRPLHPREQYF
-,TRBV5-3,TRBJ2-6,-,TGTGCCAGAAGCCGGGACTCTGGGGCCAACGTCCTGACTTTC,CARSRDSGANVLTF
TRBD1,TRBV7-2,TRBJ2-7,-,TGTGCCAGCAGCTCCGGGACAGGGGGCTACGAGCAGTACTTC,CASSSGTGGYEQYF
-,TRBV6-1,TRBJ1-1,-,TGTGCCAGCAGGCCCTCCGGGGGGGATGAAGCTTTCTTT,CASRPSGGDEAFF
TRBD1,TRBV5-1,TRBJ1-1,-,TGCGCCAGCAGCACACGGACAGGGGAGAACACTGAAGCTTTCTTT,CASSTRTGENTEAFF
-,TRBV13,TRBJ1-1,-,TGTGCCAGCAGTAATGACAGATACACTGAAGCTTTCTTT,CASSNDRYTEAFF
TRBD2,TRBV2,TRBJ2-7,-,TGTGCCAGCAGTCCTAGCGGGCACGAGCAGTACTTC,CASSPSGHEQYF
TRBD2,TRBV27,TRBJ2-1,-,TGTGCCAGTATTCCCCGGGGAGGGAGGTACAATGAGCAGTTCTTC,CASIPRGGRYNEQFF
TRBD1,TRBV6-5,TRBJ1-1,once,TGTGCCAGCAGTGACAGGGTCCGAAACACTGAAGCTTTCTTT,CASSDRVRNTEAFF
TRBD2,TRBV4-3,TRBJ2-7,-,TGCGCCAGCAGCCAAGACCGGGAGGGCGTCTACGAGCAGTACTTC,CASSQDREGVYEQYF
-,TRBV27,TRBJ1-5,-,TGTGCCAGCGGACTATTACATCAGCCCCAGCATTTT,CASGLLHQPQHF
-,TRBV5-1,TRBJ2-2,few,TGCGCCAGCAGCTTGACTGAGATTAACACCGGGGAGCTGTTTTTT,CASSLTEINTGELFF
-,TRBV5-4,TRBJ2-6,once,TGTGCCAGCAGCCGAACAGTCGGGGTGTCAATAGGCGACAACGTCCTGACTTTC,CASSRTVGVSIGDNVLTF
-,TRBV20-1,TRBJ1-2,-,TGCAGTGCTAGTCGGGGCTATGGCTACACCTTC,CSASRGYGYTF
-,TRBV27,TRBJ1-4,-,TGTGCCAGCAGTGACAGTGTGGGGGAAAAACTGTTTTTT,CASSDSVGEKLFF
TRBD2,TRBV7-9,TRBJ2-5,-,TGTGCCAGCAGCTTGGGACTAGCGGGAGGGGAGACCCAGTACTTC,CASSLGLAGGETQYF
-,TRBV5-1,TRBJ2-7,-,TGCGCCAGCAGCTTGGTGGCGGGCCCCTACGAGCAGTACTTC,CASSLVAGPYEQYF